This TCR beta chain was found in a study of blood T cell repertoires in COVID-19. Study overall: Acute-phase and convalescent COVID-19 samples originated in the United States, Italy and Spain. PBMCs, B-cell-depleted T cells, or T cells were the source of the cDNA or gDNA that made up the material.

V lost 4 bases and J lost 5, with 15 bases in between. Germline V gives CDR1 SGHRS, CDR2 YFSETQ. The CDR3 spans 14 residues. Patients in Seattle were enrolled during active infection, then followed longitudinally. TCRdb's table, derived via immunoSEQ multiplex PCR, lists solely in-frame clones and lacks some. The sample records 100,000 to 150,000 clones, around nine tenths being singletons. The TCR comes from a man aged 55 to 70 with COVID-19, enrolled during active disease. Material for sequencing was peripheral blood. The J gene is TRBJ1-1, the V gene TRBV5-1, with a weak D call TRBD1 (5 bases). Here the CDR3 DNA reads TGCGCCAGCAGCCTGGGGGAGGAGTTGACTGAAGCTTTCTTT. It yields the protein CASSLGEELTEAFF.